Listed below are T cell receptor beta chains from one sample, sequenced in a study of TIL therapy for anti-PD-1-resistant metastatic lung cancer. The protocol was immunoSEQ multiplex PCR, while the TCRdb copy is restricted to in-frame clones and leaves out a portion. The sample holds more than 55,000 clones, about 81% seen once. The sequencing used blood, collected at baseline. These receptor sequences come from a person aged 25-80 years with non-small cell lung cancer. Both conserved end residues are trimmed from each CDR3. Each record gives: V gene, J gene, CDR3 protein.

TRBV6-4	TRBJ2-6	ASSDDSTGANVLT
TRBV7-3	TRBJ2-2	ASSLIGREGIGELF
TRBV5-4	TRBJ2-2	ASSHGQGALVGELF
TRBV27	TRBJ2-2	ASREDRSAGELF
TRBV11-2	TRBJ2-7	ASSTRLGVFNYEQY
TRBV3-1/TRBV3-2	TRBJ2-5	ASRRGQGVMATQY
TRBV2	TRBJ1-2	ASPRGGALGYGYT
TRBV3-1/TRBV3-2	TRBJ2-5	ASSPLTGVGETQY
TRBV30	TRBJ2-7	AWSVGGKGSYEQY
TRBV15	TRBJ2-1	ATSRDYGSRNEQF
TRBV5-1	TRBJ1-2	ASSSQGGLYGYT
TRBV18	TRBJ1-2	ASSRPGQRYGYT
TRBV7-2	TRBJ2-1	ASTLVEGASYNEQF
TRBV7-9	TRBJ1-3	ATTQGAGNTIY
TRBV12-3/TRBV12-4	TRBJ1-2	ASSSDSGWGYT
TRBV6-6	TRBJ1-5	ASTGQRSGNQPQH
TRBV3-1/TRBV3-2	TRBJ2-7	ASSQYPSLSYEQY
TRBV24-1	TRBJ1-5	ATSLPLKH
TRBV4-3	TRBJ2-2	ASSQEAVVNTGELF
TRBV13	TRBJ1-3	ASSSSYDDTGNSGNTIY
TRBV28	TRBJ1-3	ASTRGSSGNTIY
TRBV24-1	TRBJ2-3	ATSDLGSSLQGDTQY
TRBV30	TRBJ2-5	AWSDFWSETQETQY
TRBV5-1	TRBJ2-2	ASGQINTGELF
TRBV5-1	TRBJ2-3	ASSIEAGPGTDTQY
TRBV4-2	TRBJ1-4	ASLAGTGDEKLF
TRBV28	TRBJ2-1	ASSPSPAGEKRDEQF
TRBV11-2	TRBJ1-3	AILSGNTIY
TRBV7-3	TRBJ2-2	ASSSAPGQGTGELF
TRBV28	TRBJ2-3	ASIPSGRAADTQY
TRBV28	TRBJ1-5	ASSFDGSRGVPYSNQPQH
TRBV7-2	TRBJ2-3	ASSLVRDRGIAY
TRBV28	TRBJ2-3	ASSLQGGRGTDTQY
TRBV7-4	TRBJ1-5	ASPFRQPQH
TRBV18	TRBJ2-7	ASSPTGSSYEQY
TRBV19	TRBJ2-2	ASSGTSGFSGELF
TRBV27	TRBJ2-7	ASSWGQGVPHEQY
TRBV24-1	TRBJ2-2	ATSEAPMNTGELF
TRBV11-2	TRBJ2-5	ASSLGGSRTETQY
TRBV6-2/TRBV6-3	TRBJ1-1	ASSYMRTVNTEAF
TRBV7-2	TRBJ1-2	ASSLLDSYGYT
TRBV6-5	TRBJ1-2	ASRATASMGYT
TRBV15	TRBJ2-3	ATSMGSTDTQY
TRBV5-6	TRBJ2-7	ASSLSREGLRGTYEQY
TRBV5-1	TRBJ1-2	ASRVAGENYGYT
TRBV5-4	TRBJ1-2	ASSFGKGIFYGYT
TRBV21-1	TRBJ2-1	ASSKEGGRAYNEQF
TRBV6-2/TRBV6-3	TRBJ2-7	ASSYSRTSGDYEQY